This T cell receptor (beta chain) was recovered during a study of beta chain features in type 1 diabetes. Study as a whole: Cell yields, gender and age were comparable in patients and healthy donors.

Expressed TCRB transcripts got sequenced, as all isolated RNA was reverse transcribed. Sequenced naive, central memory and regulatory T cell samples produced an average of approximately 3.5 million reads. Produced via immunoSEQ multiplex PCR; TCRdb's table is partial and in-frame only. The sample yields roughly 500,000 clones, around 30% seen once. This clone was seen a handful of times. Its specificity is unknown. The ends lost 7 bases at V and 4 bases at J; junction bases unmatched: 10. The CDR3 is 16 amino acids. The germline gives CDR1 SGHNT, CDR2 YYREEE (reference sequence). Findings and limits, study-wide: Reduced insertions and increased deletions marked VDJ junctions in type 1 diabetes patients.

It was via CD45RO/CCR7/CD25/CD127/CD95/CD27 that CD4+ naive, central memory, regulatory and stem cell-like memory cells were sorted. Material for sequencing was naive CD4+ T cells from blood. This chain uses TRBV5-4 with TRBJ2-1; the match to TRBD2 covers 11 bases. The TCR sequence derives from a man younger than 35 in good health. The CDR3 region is CASGQWGLAAYNEQFF. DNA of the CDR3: TGTGCCAGCGGTCAATGGGGACTAGCGGCTTACAATGAGCAGTTCTTC. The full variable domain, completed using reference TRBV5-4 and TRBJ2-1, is ETGVTQSPTHLIKTRGQQVTLRCSSQSGHNTVSWYQQALGQGPQFIFQYYREEENGRGNFPPRFSGLQFPNYSSELNVNALELDDSALYLCASGQWGLAAYNEQFFGPGTRLTVL.